This TCR beta chain was identified in a study of shared clonotypes between healthy human individuals. General study results and limits: Richness estimates generally favored naive over memory subsets.

The germline V gene encodes CDR1 WSHSY and CDR2 SAAADI. This CDR3 comprises 12 residues. V shed 6 bases and J shed 4 bases, with 9 bases lying between them. Assay used: immunoSEQ multiplex PCR; TCRdb lists only in-frame clones, some missing. The repertoire holds roughly 1.4 million clones, with approximately 98.5% as singletons. There were no recent acute infections or vaccinations among the donors, who were healthy HIV-negative adults. Turning to this clone: Antigen specificity is unknown.

This chain joins TRBV10-2 and TRBJ1-2, with D perhaps TRBD1 (5 bases). What was sequenced was naive CD4+ T cells sorted from blood. Subset reported: CD45RA+ positively selected. The receptor was derived from a man aged 30 to 39 in good health. The CDR3 nucleotides are TGCGCCAGCAGGGGGGGGAGCTATGGCTACACCTTC. It yields the protein CASRGGSYGYTF.